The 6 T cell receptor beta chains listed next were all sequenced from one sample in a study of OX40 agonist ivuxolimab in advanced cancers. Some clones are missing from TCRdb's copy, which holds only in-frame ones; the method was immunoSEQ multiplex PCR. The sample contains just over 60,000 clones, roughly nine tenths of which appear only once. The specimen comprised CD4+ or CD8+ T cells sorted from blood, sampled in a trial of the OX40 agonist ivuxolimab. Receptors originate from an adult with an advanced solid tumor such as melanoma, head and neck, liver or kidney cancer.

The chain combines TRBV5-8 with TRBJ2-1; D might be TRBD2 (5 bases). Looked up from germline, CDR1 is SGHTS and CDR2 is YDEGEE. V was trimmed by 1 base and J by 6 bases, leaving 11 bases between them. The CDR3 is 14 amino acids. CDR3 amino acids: CASSLMRAVNEQFF. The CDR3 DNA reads TGTGCCAGCAGCTTGATGCGGGCCGTCAATGAGCAGTTCTTC.

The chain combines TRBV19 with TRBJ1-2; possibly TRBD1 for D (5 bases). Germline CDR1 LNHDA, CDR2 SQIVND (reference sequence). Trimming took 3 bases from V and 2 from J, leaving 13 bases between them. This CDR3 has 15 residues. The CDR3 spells CASSIAGTVNYGYTF. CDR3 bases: TGTGCCAGTAGTATCGCCGGGACGGTGAACTATGGCTACACCTTC. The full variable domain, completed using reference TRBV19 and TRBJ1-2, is DGGITQSPKYLFRKEGQNVTLSCEQNLNHDAMYWYRQDPGQGLRLIYYSQIVNDFQKGDIAEGYSVSREKKESFPLTVTSAQKNPTAFYLCASSIAGTVNYGYTFGSGTRLTVV.

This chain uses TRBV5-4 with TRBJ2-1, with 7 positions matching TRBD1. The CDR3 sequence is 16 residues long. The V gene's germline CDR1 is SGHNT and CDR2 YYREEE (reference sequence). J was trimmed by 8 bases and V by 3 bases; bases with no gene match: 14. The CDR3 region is CASSSTGDGVHHEQFF. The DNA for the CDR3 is TGTGCCAGCAGCTCAACAGGGGATGGGGTACATCATGAGCAGTTCTTC.

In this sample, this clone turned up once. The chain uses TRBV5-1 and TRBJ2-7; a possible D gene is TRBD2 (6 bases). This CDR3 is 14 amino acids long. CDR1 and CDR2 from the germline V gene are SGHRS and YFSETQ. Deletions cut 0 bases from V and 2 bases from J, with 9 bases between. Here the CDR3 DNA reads TGCGCCAGCAGCTTGGAGGCGGGACCCTACGAGCAGTACTTC. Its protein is CASSLEAGPYEQYF.

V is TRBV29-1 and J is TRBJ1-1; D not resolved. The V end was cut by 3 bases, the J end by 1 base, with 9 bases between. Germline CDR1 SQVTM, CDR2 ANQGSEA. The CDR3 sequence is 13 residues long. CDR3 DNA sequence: TGCAGCGTTGATTTGGATGGGAACACTGAAGCTTTCTTT. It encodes CSVDLDGNTEAFF.

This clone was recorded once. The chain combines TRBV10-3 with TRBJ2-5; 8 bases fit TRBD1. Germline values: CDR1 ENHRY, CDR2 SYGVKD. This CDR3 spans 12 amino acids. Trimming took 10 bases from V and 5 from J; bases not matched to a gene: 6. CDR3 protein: CATGQGRETQYF. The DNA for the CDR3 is TGTGCCACCGGACAGGGCCGGGAGACCCAGTACTTC.